These 23 T cell receptor beta chains share one sample of origin, sequenced in a study of blood T cell repertoires in COVID-19. The method was immunoSEQ multiplex PCR; TCRdb's version includes in-frame clones alone and lacks a portion of them. The sample records 150,000 to 200,000 clones, around 76% being singletons. Sequencing was done on a sample of PBMCs or T cells enriched from blood (not recorded which). These receptors all stem from a woman in her forties or fifties with acute COVID-19.

V and J are TRBV5-4 and TRBJ2-4, with 7 nucleotides matching TRBD1. CDR3 length equals 16 residues. Germline V gives CDR1 SGHNT, CDR2 YYREEE (reference sequence). Trimming removed 4 bases from V and 0 bases from J; junction bases left unmatched: 7. For the CDR3, the DNA is TGTGCCAGCAGCACAGGGACAGACTTAGCCAAAAACATTCAGTACTTC. Its translation is CASSTGTDLAKNIQYF.

The rearrangement links TRBV11-2 to TRBJ2-4, with TRBD1 as a possible D gene (6 bases). CDR1 is SGHAT, CDR2 FQNNGV, per germline. Trimming took off 0 bases at V and 9 bases at J, with 9 bases between the two ends. CDR3 size: 13 residues. The CDR3 bases are TGTGCCAGCAGCTTAGATCAGGGGTTCATTCAGTACTTC. It codes for CASSLDQGFIQYF.

V gene TRBV6-6 combines with J gene TRBJ2-1; weak D call: TRBD1 (7 bases). The CDR3 sequence is 15 residues long. Trimming took off 6 bases at V and 8 bases at J, with 20 bases between the two ends. The germline V gene encodes CDR1 MNHNY and CDR2 SVGAGI (reference sequence). The CDR3, as DNA: TGTGCCAGCAGAGATAGACAGGGACGGAGGGATGAGCAGTTCTTC. This gives the protein CASRDRQGRRDEQFF.

This chain joins TRBV19 and TRBJ2-3; a possible D gene is TRBD2 (5 bases). CDR1 and CDR2 (germline): LNHDA, SQIVND (reference sequence). Trimming took off 7 bases at V and 2 bases at J, with 13 bases between the two ends. The length of the CDR3 is 14 residues. The CDR3 reads CASKWTGSTDTQYF. In nucleotides, the CDR3 is TGTGCCAGTAAGTGGACGGGATCCACAGATACGCAGTATTTT.

This clone has more than one count but fewer than ten. This chain connects TRBV19 to TRBJ1-5; D ambiguous. V lost 2 bases and J 3 bases, leaving 5 bases between the germline ends. The CDR3 consists of 13 residues. Germline V gene sequence: CDR1 LNHDA, CDR2 SQIVND (reference sequence). CDR3 coding DNA: TGTGCCAGTAGTATACGCGACAATCAGCCCCAGCATTTT. Residues: CASSIRDNQPQHF.

The V call is TRBV10-2, the J call TRBJ1-6, with 7 bases lining up with TRBD1. Trimming at V came to 6 bases and at J to 8 bases, leaving 7 bases not matched to a gene. This CDR3 is 14 amino acids long. CDR1 is WSHSY and CDR2 is SAAADI in the germline V gene. CDR3 in amino acids: CASREGQVDSPLHF. Written as DNA, the CDR3 is TGCGCCAGCAGGGAAGGACAGGTGGATTCACCCCTCCACTTT.

This chain joins TRBV6-2 or TRBV6-3 and TRBJ1-4, with 7 bases identical to TRBD1. This CDR3 is built from 17 residues. V was pared by 4 bases and J by 7 bases, with 15 bases of the junction left unmatched. Germline V CDR1 and CDR2: MNHEY, SVGEGT. CDR3 amino acids: CASSSARQGRISEKLFF. DNA for the CDR3: TGTGCCAGCAGTTCGGCCCGACAGGGTAGGATTAGTGAAAAACTGTTTTTT.

A single count supports this clone. This chain links TRBV3-1 (or the pseudogene TRBV3-2) with TRBJ2-7; D may be TRBD2 (5 bases). CDR3 size: 16 residues. CDR1 is LGHDT, CDR2 YNNKEL, per germline (reference sequence). The V end was cut by 3 bases, the J end by 3 bases, with 18 bases between. CDR3 residues: CASSHHTSGLGYEQYV. DNA for the CDR3: TGTGCCAGCAGCCACCATACTAGTGGGTTGGGCTACGAGCAGTACGTC.

This chain connects TRBV27 to TRBJ2-1; 13 bases align to TRBD2. The CDR3 covers 17 residues. Trimming took 5 bases from V and 7 from J; bases not matched to a gene: 11. CDR1 is MNHEY, CDR2 SMNVEV, per germline (reference sequence). The chain's CDR3 is CASSLQSLAGGRNEQFF. The CDR3 nucleotides are TGTGCCAGCAGTCTACAATCACTAGCGGGGGGGAGAAATGAGCAGTTCTTC.

This clone was seen more than once but under ten times. The CDR3 DNA sequence: TGTGCCAGCAACCACCTCAGGGCCTCGAACACCGGGGAGCTGTTTTTT. As protein: CASNHLRASNTGELFF. V usage is TRBV7-2 and J usage is TRBJ2-2; a possible D gene is TRBD1 (5 bases). Per the germline V gene, CDR1 is SGHTA and CDR2 is FQGNSA. V shed 7 bases and J shed 0 bases, with 15 bases lying between them. The CDR3 spans 16 residues.

The V call is TRBV5-6, the J call TRBJ1-4; D unclear. V gave up 1 base and J gave up 8 bases, with 12 bases separating them. This CDR3 is built from 14 residues. Germline CDR1 reads SGHDT; CDR2 reads YYEEEE. The CDR3 spells CASSLLAAGEKLFF. In DNA form, the CDR3 reads TGTGCCAGCAGCTTGCTGGCAGCAGGAGAAAAACTGTTTTTT.

The table lists this clone with many counts. The rearrangement links TRBV2 to TRBJ1-2; 8 nucleotides agree with TRBD1. The CDR3 extends over 14 amino acids. V lost 5 bases, J lost 2 bases, and 4 bases stayed unmatched. Germline V lookup: CDR1 SNHLY, CDR2 FYNNEI. The CDR3 is CASSSQGENYGYTF. The CDR3 DNA is TGTGCCAGCAGTTCACAGGGGGAGAACTATGGCTACACCTTC.

V is TRBV28 and J is TRBJ1-1, with a tentative D call TRBD1 (5 bases). Germline-derived CDR1 and CDR2 are MDHEN and SYDVKM. This CDR3 is built from 14 residues. V lost 3 bases and J lost 4, with 12 bases in between. The DNA of the CDR3 is TGTGCCAGCAGTTTTCAGGGTGTGGGCACTGAAGCTTTCTTT. Amino acid sequence: CASSFQGVGTEAFF.

This rearrangement joins TRBV27 to TRBJ2-3; a weak D match, TRBD1 (6 bases). Trimming pared 5 bases from V and 4 bases from J, leaving 13 bases between. Germline V gives CDR1 MNHEY, CDR2 SMNVEV (reference sequence). This CDR3 contains 14 residues. CDR3 region: CASSQGGRADTQYF. CDR3 coding DNA: TGTGCCAGCAGTCAAGGGGGTAGGGCAGATACGCAGTATTTT.

The V call is TRBV6-2 or TRBV6-3, the J call TRBJ2-3; 8 bases agree with TRBD1. This CDR3 has 15 residues. The germline gives CDR1 MNHEY, CDR2 SVGEGT. J lost 5 bases, V lost 6 bases, and 10 bases had no gene match. DNA for the CDR3: TGTGCCAGCAGCGCCGGGACAGGCCCTATAGATACGCAGTATTTT. It specifies CASSAGTGPIDTQYF.

The chain combines TRBV7-8 with TRBJ2-7; possibly TRBD1 for D (5 bases). The CDR3 loop spans 15 amino acids. V lost 5 bases and J lost 4, with 18 bases in between. CDR1 and CDR2 from the germline V gene are SGHVS and FQNEAQ. The CDR3 DNA is TGTGCCAGCAGCACTCAGGGTAGTTCTCTTTACGAGCAGTACGTC. Its protein is CASSTQGSSLYEQYV.

V and J are TRBV6-5 and TRBJ2-3; TRBD2 agrees at 8 bases. The CDR3 length is 15 residues. V gave up 5 bases and J gave up 2 bases; unmatched junction bases: 6. From germline, CDR1 is MNHEY and CDR2 SVGAGI. The CDR3 bases are TGTGCCAGCAGTCTCCGGGGGGGCCCCACAGATACGCAGTATTTT. This gives the protein CASSLRGGPTDTQYF.

The V and J genes are TRBV27 and TRBJ2-1; TRBD1 matches at 7 bases. J gave up 0 bases and V 5 bases, and 7 bases lay outside the gene matches. The CDR3 consists of 16 residues. CDR1 MNHEY and CDR2 SMNVEV come from the germline V gene (reference sequence). CDR3 sequence (DNA): TGTGCCAGCAGTCATATCGGGACAGCCTCCTACAATGAGCAGTTCTTC. Translating gives CASSHIGTASYNEQFF.

The V gene is TRBV29-1, the J gene TRBJ1-1; D is ambiguous. Deletions cut 5 bases from V and 9 bases from J, with 13 bases between. This CDR3 has 11 amino acids. The germline V gene encodes CDR1 SQVTM and CDR2 ANQGSEA. The CDR3 DNA sequence: TGCAGCGTTATTGACGGAGCTCAAGCTTTCTTT. Encoded protein: CSVIDGAQAFF. Filled out from reference TRBV29-1 and TRBJ1-1, the complete variable domain reads SAVISQKPSRDICQRGTSLTIQCQVDSQVTMMFWYRQQPGQSLTLIATANQGSEATYESGFVIDKFPISRPNLTFSTLTVSNMSPEDSSIYLCSVIDGAQAFFGQGTRLTVV.

The rearrangement uses TRBV29-1 and TRBJ1-3; D unresolved. The V end lost 3 bases, the J end lost 3 bases, and 9 bases lay between the germline ends. Germline V gene lookup returns CDR1 SQVTM and CDR2 ANQGSEA. The CDR3 is made up of 13 amino acids. The CDR3: CSVEPFGGNTIYF. The DNA of the CDR3 is TGCAGCGTTGAGCCCTTCGGTGGAAACACCATATATTTT.

For this clone: The same CDR3 also results from other DNA sequences found in this sample. The chain employs TRBV18 and TRBJ2-7, with a possible D match to TRBD2 (6 bases). Between the trimmed V and J ends, which lost 3 bases and 4 bases, there was a span of 7 bases. The germline CDR1 and CDR2 sequences are KGHSH and LQKENI. This CDR3 contains 12 residues. The CDR3 here is CASSPGGYEQYV. In DNA, the CDR3 is TGTGCCAGCTCACCGGGGGGTTACGAGCAGTACGTC.

The chain joins TRBV6-4 to TRBJ1-1; 9 bases align to TRBD1. Germline V CDR1 and CDR2: MRHNA, SNTAGT. The CDR3 is 14 amino acids. J was trimmed by 4 bases and V by 5 bases; bases with no gene match: 5. The CDR3 here is CASSPDRGGTEAFF. The CDR3 DNA reads TGTGCCAGCAGTCCGGACAGGGGCGGCACTGAAGCTTTCTTT.

The chain links TRBV9 to TRBJ1-3; D not certain. The CDR3 totals 14 residues. Per the germline V gene, CDR1 is SGDLS and CDR2 is YYNGEE. Trimming stripped 4 bases from V and 0 bases from J, with 8 bases between. CDR3 sequence: CASSLGSSGNTIYF. The DNA of the CDR3 is TGTGCCAGCAGCCTGGGCAGCTCTGGAAACACCATATATTTT.